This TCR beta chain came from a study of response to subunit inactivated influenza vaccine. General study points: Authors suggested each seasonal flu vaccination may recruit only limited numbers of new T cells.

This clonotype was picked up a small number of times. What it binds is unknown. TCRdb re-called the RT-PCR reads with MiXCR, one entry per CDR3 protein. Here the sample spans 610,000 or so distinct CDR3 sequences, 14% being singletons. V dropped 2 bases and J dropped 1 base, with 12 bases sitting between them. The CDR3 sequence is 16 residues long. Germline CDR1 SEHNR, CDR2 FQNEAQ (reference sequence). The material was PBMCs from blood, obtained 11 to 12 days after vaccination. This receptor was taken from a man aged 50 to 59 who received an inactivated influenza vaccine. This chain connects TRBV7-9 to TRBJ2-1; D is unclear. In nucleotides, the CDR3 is TGTGCCAGCAGCTTACGAGCTTATAGTTCCTACAATGAGCAGTTCTTC. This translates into CASSLRAYSSYNEQFF.